Following are 9 T cell receptor beta chains from one sample sequenced in a study of PD-1 blockade in classical Hodgkin lymphoma (dated by TCRdb to the early 2020s). This specimen's time point label, interpreted: cycle 2 day 1 (C2D1) of nivolumab. Every trial patient had relapsed after autologous stem cell transplantation, and cohorts A, B and C differed in prior brentuximab vedotin exposure. Libraries were made using the immunoSEQ multiplex PCR assay. TCRdb took this table from immuneACCESS and kept in-frame rearrangements with V and J called. Such tables lack part of the clones; where checked against another copy, unresolved V genes explain under half of the gap, and the rest is unexplained. In this sample the table shows more than 20,000 clones, approximately 67% of which occur a single time. The top ten constitute 12% of the sample. Sequencing was performed on peripheral blood mononuclear cells (PBMCs), taken before the second cycle of nivolumab. All receptors derive from a human donor with classical Hodgkin lymphoma.

The V call is TRBV7-2, the J call TRBJ2-1; the match to TRBD2 covers 10 bases. J lost 2 bases, V lost 5 bases, and 3 bases had no gene match. CDR1 is SGHTA and CDR2 is FQGNSA in the germline V gene. The CDR3 has 15 amino acids. The CDR3 DNA is TGTGCCAGCAGCGTAAGCGGGGGGGCCTACAATGAGCAGTTCTTC. Protein: CASSVSGGAYNEQFF.

The chain links TRBV28 to TRBJ2-1; D tentatively reads TRBD1 or TRBD2 (6 bases each). Per the germline V gene, CDR1 is MDHEN and CDR2 is SYDVKM. CDR3 length equals 15 residues. Trimming stripped 7 bases from V and 0 bases from J, with 13 bases between. CDR3 sequence: CASTSGGGSYNEQFF. The CDR3 nucleotides are TGTGCCAGCACTTCCGGGGGCGGCTCCTACAATGAGCAGTTCTTC.

In DNA, the CDR3 is TGTGCCAGCAGGGGGGCGGGGAATCAGCCCCAGCATTTT. Its protein is CASRGAGNQPQHF. This sequence joins TRBV6-6 and TRBJ1-5, with a possible D match to TRBD1 (6 bases). The CDR3 totals 13 residues. The V end lost 6 bases, the J end lost 4 bases, and 10 bases lay between the germline ends. In germline, CDR1 is MNHNY, CDR2 SVGAGI (reference sequence).

This chain joins TRBV5-4 and TRBJ2-5; no clear D gene. Germline V gene lookup returns CDR1 SGHNT and CDR2 YYREEE (reference sequence). Deletions cut 3 bases from V and 5 bases from J, with 8 bases between. The CDR3 spans 12 residues. The CDR3 DNA sequence: TGTGCCAGCAGCTCGGACGGTGAGACCCAGTACTTC. It encodes CASSSDGETQYF. The whole variable domain, filled in from reference TRBV5-4 and TRBJ2-5, reads ETGVTQSPTHLIKTRGQQVTLRCSSQSGHNTVSWYQQALGQGPQFIFQYYREEENGRGNFPPRFSGLQFPNYSSELNVNALELDDSALYLCASSSDGETQYFGPGTRLLVL.

This chain connects TRBV4-1 to TRBJ1-6, with D unresolved. The V gene lost 1 base and the J gene lost 11 bases, with 12 bases spanning the gap. Germline V CDR1 and CDR2: MGHRA, YSYEKL. There are 14 residues in the CDR3. CDR3 region: CASSQVSGSPPLHF. CDR3 nucleotides: TGCGCCAGCAGCCAAGTTTCGGGGTCTCCACCCCTCCACTTT.

The J gene is TRBJ2-7, the V gene TRBV7-9, with D possibly TRBD1 on 6 matching bases. Germline CDR1 reads SEHNR; CDR2 reads FQNEAQ (reference sequence). This CDR3 is 12 amino acids long. With 5 bases removed from V and 6 bases from J, the gap between germline ends came to 11 bases. CDR3 amino acids: CASSATGFEQYF. CDR3 in DNA: TGTGCCAGCAGCGCCACAGGGTTCGAGCAGTACTTC.

The sample holds a few counts of this clone. This chain links TRBV19 with TRBJ1-5, with 7 bases aligning to TRBD1. Germline assignment: CDR1 LNHDA and CDR2 SQIVND (reference sequence). This CDR3 has 15 residues. V lost 5 bases to trimming and J lost 7 bases; unmatched junction nucleotides: 11. In DNA, the CDR3 is TGTGCCAGTAGTCTCCCCAGGGGGGCCGGCCAGCCCCAGCATTTT. It is translated as CASSLPRGAGQPQHF.

This clone was observed a handful of times. The chain uses TRBV5-6 and TRBJ2-1; D is uncertain. Between the trimmed V and J ends, which lost 0 bases and 6 bases, there was a span of 4 bases. Germline V gives CDR1 SGHDT, CDR2 YYEEEE. The CDR3 is 12 residues long. This chain's CDR3 is CASSLGSNEQFF. As DNA, the CDR3 is TGTGCCAGCAGCTTGGGAAGCAATGAGCAGTTCTTC.

A single count supports this clone. The chain carries TRBV7-2 and TRBJ1-1; a weak D match, TRBD1 (5 bases). V was trimmed by 4 bases and J by 6 bases, leaving 21 bases between them. The CDR3 consists of 16 residues. The V gene's germline CDR1 is SGHTA and CDR2 FQGNSA. CDR3 sequence reads: CASSSTFRQGSAEAFF. The CDR3 DNA sequence: TGTGCCAGCAGCTCGACCTTTAGGCAGGGATCAGCTGAAGCTTTCTTT.